In its sample, the clone carrying this TCR beta chain was seen a few times. The sample belongs to a study of blood T cells in healthy people across ages. CDR1 MDHEN and CDR2 SYDVKM come from the germline V gene. Trimming removed 6 bases from V and 9 bases from J, with 15 bases in between. This CDR3 has 12 residues. Next came a second PCR, run for roughly 7 to 12 cycles, which used a sample-barcoded 5' primer along with a J-beta primer mix. TCRdb fed the 5' RACE reads into MiXCR, producing one record per CDR3 protein. Of hundreds of thousands of distinct CDR3 sequences in the sample, around 41% were seen once.

The clonotype comes from a man older than 75 in good health. The chain employs TRBV28 and TRBJ2-7; D is possibly TRBD2 (6 bases). Source material: blood. The CDR3 nucleotides read TGTGCCAGCAGCGCGGGACCCATCGGGCAGTACTTC. Its protein product is CASSAGPIGQYF.